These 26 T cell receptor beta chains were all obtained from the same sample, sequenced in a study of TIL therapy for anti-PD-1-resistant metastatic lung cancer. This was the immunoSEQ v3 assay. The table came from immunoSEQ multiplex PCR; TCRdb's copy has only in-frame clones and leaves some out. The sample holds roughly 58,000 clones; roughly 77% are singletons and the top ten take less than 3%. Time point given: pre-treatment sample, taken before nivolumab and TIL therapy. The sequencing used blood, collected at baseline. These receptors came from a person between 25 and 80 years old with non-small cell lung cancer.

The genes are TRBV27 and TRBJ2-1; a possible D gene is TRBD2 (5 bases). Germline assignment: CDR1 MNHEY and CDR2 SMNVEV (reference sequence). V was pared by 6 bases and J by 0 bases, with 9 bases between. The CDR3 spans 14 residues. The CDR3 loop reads CASRLGSSYNEQFF. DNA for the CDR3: TGTGCCAGCAGGTTGGGGAGCTCCTACAATGAGCAGTTCTTC.

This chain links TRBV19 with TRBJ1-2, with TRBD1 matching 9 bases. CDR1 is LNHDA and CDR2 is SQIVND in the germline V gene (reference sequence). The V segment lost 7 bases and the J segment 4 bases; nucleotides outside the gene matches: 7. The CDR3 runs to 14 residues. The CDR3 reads CASKETGGSYGYTF. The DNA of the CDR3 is TGTGCCAGTAAGGAGACAGGGGGGAGCTATGGCTACACCTTC.

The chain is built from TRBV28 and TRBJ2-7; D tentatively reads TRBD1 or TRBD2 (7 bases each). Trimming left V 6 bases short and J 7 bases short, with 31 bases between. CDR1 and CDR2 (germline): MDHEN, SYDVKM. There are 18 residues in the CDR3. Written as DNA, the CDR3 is TGTGCCAGCAGCTACGGGACAGTATCTTTTGGGGGGGCTCGGGAGCAGTACTTC. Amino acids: CASSYGTVSFGGAREQYF.

The CDR3 spells CASSPTSGRAETQYF. CDR3 in DNA: TGTGCCAGCAGCCCGACTAGCGGGAGGGCGGAGACCCAGTACTTC. V is TRBV4-2 and J is TRBJ2-5; 14 positions agree with TRBD2. This CDR3 is 15 amino acids long. In germline, CDR1 is LGHNA, CDR2 YNFKEQ. V was clipped by 4 bases and J by 5 bases; unmatched bases: 3.

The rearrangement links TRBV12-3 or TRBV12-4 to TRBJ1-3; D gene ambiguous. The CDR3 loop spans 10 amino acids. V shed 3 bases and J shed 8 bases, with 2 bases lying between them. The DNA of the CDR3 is TGTGCCAGCAGTTTTTACACCATATATTTT. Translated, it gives CASSFYTIYF.

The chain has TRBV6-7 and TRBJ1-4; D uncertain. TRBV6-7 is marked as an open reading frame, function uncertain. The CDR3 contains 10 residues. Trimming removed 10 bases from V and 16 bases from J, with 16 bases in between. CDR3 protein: CATLGNAAFF. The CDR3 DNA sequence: TGTGCCACCCTGGGAAACGCGGCGTTTTTT.

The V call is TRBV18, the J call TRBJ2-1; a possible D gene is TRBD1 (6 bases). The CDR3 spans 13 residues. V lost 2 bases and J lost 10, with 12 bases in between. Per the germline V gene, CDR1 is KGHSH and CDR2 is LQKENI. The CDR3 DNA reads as TGTGCCAGCTCACCAGGACAGTATGAGGAGCAGTTCTTC. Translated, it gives CASSPGQYEEQFF.

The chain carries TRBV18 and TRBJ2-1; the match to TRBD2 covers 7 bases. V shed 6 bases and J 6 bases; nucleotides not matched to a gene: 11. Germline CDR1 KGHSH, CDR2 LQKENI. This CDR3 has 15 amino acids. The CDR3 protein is CASSSALAEVNEQFF. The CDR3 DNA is TGTGCCAGCTCCTCGGCGCTAGCGGAAGTCAATGAGCAGTTCTTC. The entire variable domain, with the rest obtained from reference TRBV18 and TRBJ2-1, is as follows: NAGVMQNPRHLVRRRGQEARLRCSPMKGHSHVYWYRQLPEEGLKFMVYLQKENIIDESGMPKERFSAEFPKEGPSILRIQQVVRGDSAAYFCASSSALAEVNEQFFGPGTRLTVL.

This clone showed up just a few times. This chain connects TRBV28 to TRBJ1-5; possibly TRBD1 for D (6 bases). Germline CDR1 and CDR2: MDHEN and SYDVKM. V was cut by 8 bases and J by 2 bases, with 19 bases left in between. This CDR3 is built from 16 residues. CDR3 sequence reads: CASALRGGAGNQPQHF. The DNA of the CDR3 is TGTGCCAGCGCCCTTCGGGGGGGCGCCGGCAATCAGCCCCAGCATTTT.

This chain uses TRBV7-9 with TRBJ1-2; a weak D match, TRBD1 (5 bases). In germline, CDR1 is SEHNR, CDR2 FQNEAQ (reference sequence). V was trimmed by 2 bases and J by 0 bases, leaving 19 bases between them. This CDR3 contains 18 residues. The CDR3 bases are TGTGCCAGCAGCTTAAGAGGCGGCGGACACGCCGCTAACTATGGCTACACCTTC. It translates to CASSLRGGGHAANYGYTF. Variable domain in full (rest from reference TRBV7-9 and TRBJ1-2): DTGVSQNPRHKITKRGQNVTFRCDPISEHNRLYWYRQTLGQGPEFLTYFQNEAQLEKSRLLSDRFSAERPKGSFSTLEIQRTEQGDSAMYLCASSLRGGGHAANYGYTFGSGTRLTVV.

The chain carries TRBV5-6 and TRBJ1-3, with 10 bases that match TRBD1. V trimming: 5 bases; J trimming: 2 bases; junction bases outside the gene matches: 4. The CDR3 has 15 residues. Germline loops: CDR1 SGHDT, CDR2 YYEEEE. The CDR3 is CASRLGTGAGNTIYF. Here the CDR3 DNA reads TGTGCCAGCAGGCTCGGGACAGGGGCTGGAAACACCATATATTTT. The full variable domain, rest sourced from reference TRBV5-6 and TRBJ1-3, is DAGVTQSPTHLIKTRGQQVTLRCSPKSGHDTVSWYQQALGQGPQFIFQYYEEEERQRGNFPDRFSGHQFPNYSSELNVNALLLGDSALYLCASRLGTGAGNTIYFGEGSWLTVV.

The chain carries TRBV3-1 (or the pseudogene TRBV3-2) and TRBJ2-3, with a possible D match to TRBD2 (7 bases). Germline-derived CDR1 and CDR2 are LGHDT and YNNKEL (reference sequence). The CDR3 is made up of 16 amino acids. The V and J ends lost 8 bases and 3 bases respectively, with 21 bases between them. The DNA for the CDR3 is TGTGCCAGCGGGGGCGGGAGCGCTGGTTTTACAGATACGCAGTATTTT. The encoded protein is CASGGGSAGFTDTQYF.

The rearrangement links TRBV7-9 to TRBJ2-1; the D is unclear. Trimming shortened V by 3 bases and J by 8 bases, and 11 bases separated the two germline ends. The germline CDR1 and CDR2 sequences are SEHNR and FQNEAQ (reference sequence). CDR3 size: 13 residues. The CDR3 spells CASSFGRLDEQFF. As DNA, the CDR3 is TGTGCCAGCAGCTTTGGACGCCTCGATGAGCAGTTCTTC.

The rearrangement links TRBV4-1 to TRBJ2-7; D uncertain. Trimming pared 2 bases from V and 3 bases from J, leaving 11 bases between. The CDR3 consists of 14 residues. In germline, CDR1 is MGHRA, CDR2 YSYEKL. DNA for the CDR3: TGCGCCAGCAGCCAACCCGGACGGAACTACGAGCAGTACTTC. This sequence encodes CASSQPGRNYEQYF.

The DNA of the CDR3 is TGTGCCAGCAGCTTCATCGGGGGGGTCACCGGGGAGCTGTTTTTT. It yields the protein CASSFIGGVTGELFF. The chain carries TRBV11-2 and TRBJ2-2, with 8 bases lining up with TRBD2. Germline CDR1 and CDR2: SGHAT and FQNNGV. The ends lost 3 bases at V and 4 bases at J; junction bases unmatched: 4. The CDR3 totals 15 residues.

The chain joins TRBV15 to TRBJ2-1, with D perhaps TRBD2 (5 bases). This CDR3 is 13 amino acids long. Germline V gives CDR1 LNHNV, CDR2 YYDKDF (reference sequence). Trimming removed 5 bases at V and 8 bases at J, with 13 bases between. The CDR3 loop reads CATSVVGGDEQFF. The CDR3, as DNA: TGTGCCACCAGCGTCGTCGGAGGCGATGAGCAGTTCTTC.

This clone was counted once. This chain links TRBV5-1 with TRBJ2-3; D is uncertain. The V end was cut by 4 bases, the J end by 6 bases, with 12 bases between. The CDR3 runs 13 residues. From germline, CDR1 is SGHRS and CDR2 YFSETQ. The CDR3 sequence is CASSPLLMDTQYF. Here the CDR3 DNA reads TGCGCCAGCAGCCCTCTACTCATGGATACGCAGTATTTT.

The DNA for the CDR3 is TGTGCCAGCAGTACCTTAGACAGGGGGCTAGATGACACTGAAGCTTTCTTT. Translation gives CASSTLDRGLDDTEAFF. This chain connects TRBV28 to TRBJ1-1; TRBD1 matches 10 bases. V gave up 5 bases and J gave up 3 bases; unmatched junction bases: 12. Germline lookup yields CDR1 MDHEN and CDR2 SYDVKM. The CDR3 loop spans 17 amino acids.

CDR3 loop: CASSKAALFKGGRSDTQYF. In nucleotides, the CDR3 is TGTGCCAGCAGCAAAGCGGCTCTATTTAAGGGGGGCCGATCAGATACGCAGTATTTT. The chain carries TRBV21-1 and TRBJ2-3. TRBV21-1 is recorded as a pseudogene. The CDR3 spans 19 residues.

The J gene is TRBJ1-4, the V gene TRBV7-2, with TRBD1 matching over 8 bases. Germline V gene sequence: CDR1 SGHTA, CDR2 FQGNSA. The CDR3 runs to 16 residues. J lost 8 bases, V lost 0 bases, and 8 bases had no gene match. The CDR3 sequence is CASSLAPGTGGEKLFF. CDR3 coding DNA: TGTGCCAGCAGCTTAGCGCCCGGGACAGGAGGCGAAAAACTGTTTTTT.

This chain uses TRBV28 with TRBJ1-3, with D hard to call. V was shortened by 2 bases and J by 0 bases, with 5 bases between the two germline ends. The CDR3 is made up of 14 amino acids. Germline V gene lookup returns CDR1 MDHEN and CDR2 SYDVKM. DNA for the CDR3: TGTGCCAGCAGTTTAGTCTTCTCTGGAAACACCATATATTTT. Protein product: CASSLVFSGNTIYF.

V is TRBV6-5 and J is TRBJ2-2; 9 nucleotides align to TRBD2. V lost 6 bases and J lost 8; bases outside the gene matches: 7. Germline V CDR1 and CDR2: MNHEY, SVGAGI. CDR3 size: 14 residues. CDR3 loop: CASRVLAGKGELFF. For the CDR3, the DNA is TGTGCCAGCAGGGTCCTAGCGGGGAAGGGGGAGCTGTTTTTT.

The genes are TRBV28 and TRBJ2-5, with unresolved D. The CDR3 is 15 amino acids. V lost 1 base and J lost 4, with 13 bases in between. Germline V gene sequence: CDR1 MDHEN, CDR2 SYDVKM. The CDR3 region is CASSLLDSVGETQYF. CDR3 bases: TGTGCCAGCAGTTTATTAGACTCTGTAGGAGAGACCCAGTACTTC.

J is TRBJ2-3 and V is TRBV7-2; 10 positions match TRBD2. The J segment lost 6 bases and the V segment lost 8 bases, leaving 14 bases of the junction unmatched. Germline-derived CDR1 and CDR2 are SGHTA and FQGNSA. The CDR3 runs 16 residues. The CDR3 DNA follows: TGTGCCAGCGGGTCTAGCGGGGGAATTCAGTGGGATACGCAGTATTTT. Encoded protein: CASGSSGGIQWDTQYF. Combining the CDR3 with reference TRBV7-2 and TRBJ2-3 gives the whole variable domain GAGVSQSPSNKVTEKGKDVELRCDPISGHTALYWYRQSLGQGLEFLIYFQGNSAPDKSGLPSDRFSAERTGGSVSTLTIQRTQQEDSAVYLCASGSSGGIQWDTQYFGPGTRLTVL.

CDR3 loop: CASSLGQVYEQYF. CDR3 nucleotides: TGTGCCAGCAGCTTGGGACAGGTCTACGAGCAGTACTTC. The J gene is TRBJ2-7, the V gene TRBV5-6; a possible D gene is TRBD1 (6 bases). Trimming stripped 0 bases from V and 3 bases from J, with 7 bases between. CDR1 is SGHDT and CDR2 is YYEEEE in the germline V gene. The CDR3 runs 13 residues.

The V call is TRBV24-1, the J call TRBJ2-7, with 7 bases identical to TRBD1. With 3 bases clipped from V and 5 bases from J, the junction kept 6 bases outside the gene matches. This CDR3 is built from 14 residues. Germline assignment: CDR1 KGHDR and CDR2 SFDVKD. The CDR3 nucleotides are TGTGCCACCAGTGATGCTACAGGGGCGGACGAGCAGTACTTC. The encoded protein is CATSDATGADEQYF.